This T cell receptor beta chain stems from a study of T cells in Graves' hyperthyroidism and ophthalmopathy. Study outcomes and limitations: Ophthalmopathy got predicted by the model a median roughly six months before its onset.

The source material, RNA transcripts, was used to amplify TCR beta CDR3 regions. In the first-round RT-PCR of the TCR CDR3, the HTBI primer set was used. One entry per CDR3 protein, called by TCRdb with MiXCR from the multiplex PCR reads. The sample has some 490,000 distinct CDR3 sequences; 20% to 25% are singletons. This clonotype was seen a few times. Antigen specificity is unknown. Ophthalmopathy patients had moderate-to-severe active disease, CAS ≥3, NOSPECS ≥4, and disease duration under 3 months. Uncontrolled infections, other autoimmune diseases, pregnancy or lactation led to exclusion of patients. The specimen sequenced was blood. The sequence was obtained from a woman aged 70 to 79 with Graves' ophthalmopathy.

CDR3 sequence reads: CASSLTISVNTEAFF. DNA for the CDR3: TGTGCCAGCAGCTTAACGATTTCAGTGAACACTGAAGCTTTCTTT. The genes are TRBV11-2 and TRBJ1-1, with no clear D. CDR1 and CDR2 (germline): SGHAT, FQNNGV. The CDR3 extends over 15 amino acids. Trimming took 2 bases from V and 0 from J, leaving 10 bases between them. Together with reference TRBV11-2 and TRBJ1-1, the CDR3 gives the full variable domain: EAGVAQSPRYKIIEKRQSVAFWCNPISGHATLYWYQQILGQGPKLLIQFQNNGVVDDSQLPKDRFSAERLKGVDSTLKIQPAKLEDSAVYLCASSLTISVNTEAFFGQGTRLTVV.